This TCR beta chain is drawn from a study of blood T cell repertoires in COVID-19. About the study: Collection of acute and convalescent COVID-19 samples took place in the United States, Italy and Spain. From T cells, B-cell-depleted T cells, or PBMCs came the material, which was cDNA or gDNA.

CDR3 size: 15 residues. V gave up 5 bases and J gave up 3 bases, with 17 bases separating them. CDR1 LNHDA and CDR2 SQIVND come from the germline V gene (reference sequence). Under the authors' procedure: Nucleated cell number was recorded as an estimate derived from reference gene primer amplification. Measured with immunoSEQ multiplex PCR; TCRdb has only the in-frame clones, and not every one. The D gene and trimming were derived from the DNA, and the V and J assignments and clone size from that table. The table shows 250,000 or so clones, with about 86% occurring only once. V gene TRBV19 combines with J gene TRBJ2-7, with D possibly being TRBD1 (6 bases). The TCR sequence derives from an older man with acute or convalescent COVID-19. Input material: peripheral blood. The CDR3 is CASSPPGDTDYEQYF. In DNA form, the CDR3 reads TGTGCCAGTAGTCCTCCCGGGGACACCGACTACGAGCAGTACTTC.